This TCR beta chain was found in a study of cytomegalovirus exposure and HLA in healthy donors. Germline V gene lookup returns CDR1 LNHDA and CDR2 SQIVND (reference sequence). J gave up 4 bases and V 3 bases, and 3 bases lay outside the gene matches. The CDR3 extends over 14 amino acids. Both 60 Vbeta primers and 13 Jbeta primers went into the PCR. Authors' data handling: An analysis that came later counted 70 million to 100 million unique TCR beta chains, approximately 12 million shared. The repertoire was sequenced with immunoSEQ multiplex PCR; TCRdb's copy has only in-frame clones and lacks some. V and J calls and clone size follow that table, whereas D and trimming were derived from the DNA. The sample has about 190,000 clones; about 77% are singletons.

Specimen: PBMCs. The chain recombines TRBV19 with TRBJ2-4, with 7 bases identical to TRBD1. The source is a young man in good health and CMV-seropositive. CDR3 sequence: CASSMGRGKNIQYF. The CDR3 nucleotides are TGTGCCAGTAGTATGGGCAGGGGGAAAAACATTCAGTACTTC.